This T cell receptor (beta chain) derives from a study of T-cell memory formation after mild COVID-19. The authors produced TCR alpha and TCR beta cDNA libraries with sample barcodes and UMIs by 5'RACE using constant-segment primers. TCRdb re-called the 5' RACE reads with MiXCR, one entry per CDR3 protein. There are about 610,000 distinct CDR3 sequences in the sample; approximately 15% occur only once, and 8.1% lies in the top ten. Trimming cost V 2 bases and J 5 bases, with 10 bases left between them. CDR3 size: 14 residues. The germline V gene encodes CDR1 SGHDT and CDR2 YYEEEE. Regarding this clonotype: Its antigen is not identified.

Study-wide findings and caveats: Shrinking CD4+ clones were chiefly CM and EM; CD8+ ones were chiefly EMRA.

V gene TRBV5-6 combines with J gene TRBJ1-4; D possibly corresponds to TRBD1 (5 bases). The sequence derives from an adult woman who had mild COVID-19 (a few samples of this study predate the infection). Cell type and time point are not known. Sequencing used PBMCs or a T cell subset sorted from them (not recorded which). Here the CDR3 reads CASSFKGLNEKLFF. The CDR3 bases are TGTGCCAGCAGCTTTAAGGGGCTCAATGAAAAACTGTTTTTT.